These T cell receptor beta chains were read from a single sample in a study of T cells in Graves' hyperthyroidism and ophthalmopathy. TCRdb fed the multiplex PCR reads into MiXCR, producing one record per CDR3 protein. The sample consists of roughly 510,000 distinct CDR3 sequences, approximately 48% of them appearing once. Input material: peripheral blood or thyroid tissue (not recorded which). The receptors were sampled from an adult woman with Graves' disease, either hyperthyroidism or ophthalmopathy (not recorded which). Both conserved end residues are part of each CDR3. The order of the fields is D gene, J gene, clone size, V gene, CDR3 protein, CDR3 DNA. D genes are given only for firm matches. Clone size is shown for a subset of rows, as once, few, many or a class of expanded clone.

- | TRBJ1-5 | - | TRBV12-3/TRBV12-4 | CASSLRWASPQHF | TGTGCCAGCAGTTTACGGTGGGCTTCACCCCAGCATTTT
TRBD1 | TRBJ2-7 | many | TRBV5-1 | CASSPGTGRNEQYF | TGCGCCAGCAGCCCCGGGACAGGGAGGAACGAGCAGTACTTC
TRBD1 | TRBJ1-2 | - | TRBV9 | CASRPDRVANYGYTF | TGTGCCAGCAGACCGGACAGGGTCGCTAACTATGGCTACACCTTC
TRBD1 | TRBJ1-2 | - | TRBV5-1 | CASSWDRSNYGYTF | TGCGCCAGCAGCTGGGACAGATCTAACTATGGCTACACCTTC
- | TRBJ1-6 | - | TRBV7-8 | CASSLAGTTSPLHF | TGTGCCAGCAGCTTGGCCGGGACAACATCACCCCTCCACTTT
- | TRBJ2-5 | many | TRBV5-5 | CASSLFGGETQYF | TGTGCCAGCAGCTTGTTTGGGGGAGAGACCCAGTACTTC
- | TRBJ2-2 | many | TRBV7-2 | CASSPSSRSAGELFF | TGTGCCAGCAGCCCCTCGAGTAGGTCCGCCGGGGAGCTGTTTTTT
TRBD1 | TRBJ1-5 | few | TRBV10-3 | CAAGTGEDQPQHF | TGTGCCGCGGGAACAGGGGAGGACCAGCCCCAGCATTTT
- | TRBJ1-3 | few | TRBV7-2 | CASSFGGNTIYF | TGTGCCAGCAGCTTCGGGGGAAACACCATATATTTT
- | TRBJ2-7 | once | TRBV6-1 | CASSVNSDEQYF | TGTGCCAGCAGTGTAAACTCAGACGAGCAGTACTTC
- | TRBJ2-2 | many | TRBV5-1 | CASSLSPGARELFF | TGCGCCAGCAGCTTGTCCCCGGGGGCCCGGGAGCTGTTTTTT
- | TRBJ1-1 | once | TRBV7-2 | CASSEGLAEAFF | TGTGCCAGCAGCGAGGGACTAGCTGAAGCTTTCTTT
- | TRBJ1-5 | - | TRBV7-9 | CASSLAPPGQPQHF | TGTGCCAGCAGCTTAGCCCCACCGGGACAGCCCCAGCATTTT
- | TRBJ1-6 | few | TRBV7-9 | CATQGSYNSPLHF | TGTGCCACCCAAGGGTCCTATAATTCACCCCTCCACTTT
- | TRBJ2-7 | few | TRBV7-3 | CASSLTDRTSREQYF | TGTGCCAGCAGCTTAACGGACAGGACTAGCAGAGAGCAGTACTTC
- | TRBJ2-6 | many | TRBV19 | CASSPPHSGANVLTF | TGTGCCAGTAGTCCCCCGCACTCTGGGGCCAACGTCCTGACTTTC
TRBD1 | TRBJ1-2 | - | TRBV10-3 | CAISDRQTNRDSDYGYTF | TGTGCCATCAGTGACCGGCAAACAAACAGGGACAGTGACTATGGCTACACCTTC
- | TRBJ1-2 | many | TRBV6-1 | CASRGEIPNYGYTF | TGTGCCAGCAGGGGTGAAATCCCCAACTATGGCTACACCTTC
- | TRBJ1-2 | many | TRBV7-3 | CASSPEGWDYGYTF | TGTGCCAGCAGCCCAGAGGGGTGGGACTATGGCTACACCTTC
- | TRBJ1-5 | many | TRBV9 | CASSRQDNQPQHF | TGTGCCAGCAGCCGACAGGACAATCAGCCCCAGCATTTT
- | TRBJ1-6 | - | TRBV6-1 | CASSLTSRTGRGSPLHF | TGTGCCAGCAGTCTAACCTCTAGGACTGGGAGAGGTTCACCCCTCCACTTT
- | TRBJ1-2 | few | TRBV29-1 | CSVQTGGLYGYTF | TGCAGCGTTCAGACAGGAGGGCTCTATGGCTACACCTTC
- | TRBJ1-5 | many | TRBV15 | CATSKGGVGNQPQHF | TGTGCCACCAGCAAGGGTGGGGTGGGCAATCAGCCCCAGCATTTT
- | TRBJ1-2 | many | TRBV19 | CASSRLATDNYGYTF | TGTGCCAGTAGTCGGCTCGCCACGGATAACTATGGCTACACCTTC
- | TRBJ2-7 | - | TRBV7-9 | CASSLQGGTEQYF | TGTGCCAGCAGCTTGCAAGGAGGGACGGAGCAGTACTTC
TRBD2 | TRBJ2-5 | many | TRBV4-1 | CASSQAGLAGETQYF | TGCGCCAGCAGCCAAGCTGGGCTAGCGGGAGAGACCCAGTACTTC
- | TRBJ1-4 | many | TRBV2 | CASSERDEKLFF | TGTGCCAGCAGTGAACGGGATGAAAAACTGTTTTTT
TRBD2 | TRBJ2-5 | - | TRBV2 | CASSGGLAGGETQYF | TGTGCCAGCAGTGGAGGTCTAGCGGGAGGAGAGACCCAGTACTTC
- | TRBJ1-1 | many | TRBV19 | CARPRGEAFF | TGTGCCAGGCCGCGAGGTGAAGCTTTCTTT
- | TRBJ2-7 | - | TRBV7-8 | CASSFPGVYEQYF | TGTGCCAGCAGCTTCCCCGGAGTCTACGAGCAGTACTTC
- | TRBJ2-5 | - | TRBV10-2 | CASSEPYRHEQYQETQYF | TGCGCCAGCAGTGAGCCTTATCGGCACGAGCAGTACCAAGAGACCCAGTACTTC
- | TRBJ1-3 | - | TRBV20-1 | CSAPRRNTIYF | TGCAGTGCCCCGCGGAGGAACACCATATATTTT
- | TRBJ2-7 | - | TRBV29-1 | CSVWTVYEQYF | TGCAGCGTCTGGACAGTGTACGAGCAGTACTTC
TRBD1 | TRBJ1-4 | few | TRBV29-1 | CSVEPGQGNEKLFF | TGCAGCGTTGAACCGGGACAGGGCAATGAAAAACTGTTTTTT
- | TRBJ2-2 | - | TRBV11-3 | CASSLGGQGSGELFF | TGTGCCAGCAGCTTAGGGGGTCAAGGGTCCGGGGAGCTGTTTTTT
TRBD1 | TRBJ2-7 | - | TRBV29-1 | CRQGAYEQYF | TGCAGACAGGGGGCGTACGAGCAGTACTTC
- | TRBJ1-4 | - | TRBV24-1 | CATSDHTEKLFF | TGTGCCACCAGTGACCATACTGAAAAACTGTTTTTT
- | TRBJ1-1 | - | TRBV20-1 | CSAPALALNGEAFF | TGCAGTGCCCCCGCACTAGCGCTGAACGGTGAAGCTTTCTTT
- | TRBJ1-2 | - | TRBV10-2 | CASSYGTYGYTF | TGCGCCAGCAGTTACGGAACCTATGGCTACACCTTC
- | TRBJ1-3 | many | TRBV6-2/TRBV6-3 | CASSTYSGNTIYF | TGTGCCAGCAGTACTTACAGCGGAAACACCATATATTTT
- | TRBJ2-7 | - | TRBV19 | CASSTAPGYEQYF | TGTGCCAGTAGTACCGCCCCTGGGTACGAGCAGTACTTC
- | TRBJ2-7 | many | TRBV7-2 | CASSINPGYSYEQYF | TGTGCCAGCAGCATTAATCCGGGGTATTCCTACGAGCAGTACTTC